This TCR beta chain was sequenced in a study of vaccination and CD4 T cells after COVID-19. Turning to the study itself: Comprising six males and four females, the convalescent participants counted two Hispanic individuals among them.

Researchers used the Oncomine TCR Beta short-read assay to sequence DNA from cultured CD4+ T cells. It was from cultured CD4+ T cells that genomic DNA was extracted. TCRdb re-analysed the PCR reads in MiXCR, keeping a single row per CDR3 protein. The profile shows about 18,000 distinct CDR3 sequences, around 44% of them singletons. Described treatment: roughly 10-day PBMC culture with coronavirus spike peptide pools or control peptides (ViraFEST assay). Regarding the study as a whole: Apart from involving relatively few convalescent patients, the work omitted early post-infection timepoints. SARS-CoV-2-reactive clonotypes rose nonsignificantly, with the median going from roughly 21 to 40.

Comment on this clonotype: Its target is not known.

Germline values: CDR1 MGHDK, CDR2 SYGVNS. The CDR3 extends over 14 amino acids. V was trimmed by 7 bases and J by 2 bases, leaving 9 bases between them. The TCR comes from a human donor who had recovered from COVID-19. Source: CD4+ T cells from blood, cultured in vitro, taken after SARS-CoV-2 vaccination. The gene calls are TRBV25-1 and TRBJ2-6; TRBD1 might be the D (5 bases). In DNA, the CDR3 is TGTGCCAGCACTAGGGGCGCTGGGGCCAACGTCCTGACTTTC. Amino acids: CASTRGAGANVLTF.